These 2 T cell receptor beta chains came from one sample sequenced in a study of vaccination and CD4 T cells after COVID-19. Stated treatment: approximately nine-day PBMC culture with coronavirus spike peptide pools or control peptides (ViraFEST assay). No cognate antigen is known for these TCRs. An Oncomine TCR Beta short-read assay was used to sequence the DNA from cultured CD4+ T cells. Each CDR3 protein gets one entry after TCRdb re-called the PCR reads with MiXCR. The sample carries over 10,000 distinct CDR3 sequences, 27% recorded once. Sequenced material: CD4+ T cells from blood, cultured in vitro, taken before SARS-CoV-2 vaccination. Every receptor here comes from a human donor who received a COVID-19 vaccine.

This clonotype was detected a few times. V is TRBV7-9 and J is TRBJ1-1; D uncertain. CDR1 and CDR2 from the germline V gene are SEHNR and FQNEAQ (reference sequence). The V end lost 1 base, the J end lost 8 bases, and 14 bases lay between the germline ends. This CDR3 is 14 amino acids long. The CDR3 sequence: CASSLGWAADEAFF. In nucleotides, the CDR3 is TGTGCCAGCAGCTTAGGTTGGGCGGCAGACGAAGCTTTCTTT.

This clonotype was counted a few times. The genes are TRBV21-1 and TRBJ1-2. TRBV21-1 has pseudogene status. The CDR3 is 13 residues long. This CDR3 is CASSKERNYGYTF. The CDR3 DNA reads TGTGCCAGCAGCAAAGAACGAAACTATGGCTACACCTTC.